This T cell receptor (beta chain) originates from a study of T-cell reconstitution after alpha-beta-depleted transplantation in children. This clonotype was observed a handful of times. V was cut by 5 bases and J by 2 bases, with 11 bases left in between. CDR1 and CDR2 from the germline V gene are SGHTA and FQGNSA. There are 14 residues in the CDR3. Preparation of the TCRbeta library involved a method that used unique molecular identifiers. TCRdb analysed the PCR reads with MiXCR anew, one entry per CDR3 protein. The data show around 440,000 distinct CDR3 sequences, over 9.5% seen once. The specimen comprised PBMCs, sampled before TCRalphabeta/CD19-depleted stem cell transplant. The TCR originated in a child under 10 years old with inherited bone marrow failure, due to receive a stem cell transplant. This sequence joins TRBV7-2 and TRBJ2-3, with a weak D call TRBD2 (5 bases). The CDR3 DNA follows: TGTGCCAGCAGCCGAATACGGGACACAGATACGCAGTATTTT. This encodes CASSRIRDTDTQYF.